One sample yielded the 16 T cell receptor beta chains listed below, sequenced in a study of CD8+ T cells in alopecia areata. It was cDNA, reverse transcribed from extracted RNA, that served as the sequencing template. Repertoires were generated with immunoSEQ multiplex PCR, while TCRdb's copy carries only in-frame clones and drops some. This table holds around 210,000 clones, more than 50% found once. What was sequenced was CD8+ T cells sorted from blood. The receptors originated from a human donor in good health.

The V and J genes are TRBV19 and TRBJ2-7, with 7 nucleotides matching TRBD2. With 5 bases clipped from V and 2 bases from J, the junction kept 3 bases outside the gene matches. In germline, CDR1 is LNHDA, CDR2 SQIVND (reference sequence). The length of the CDR3 is 13 residues. CDR3 loop: CASSPAGTYEQYF. CDR3 coding DNA: TGTGCCAGTAGTCCAGCGGGGACCTACGAGCAGTACTTC.

V is TRBV27 and J is TRBJ1-1, with D perhaps matching TRBD1 (5 bases). Germline CDR1 MNHEY, CDR2 SMNVEV (reference sequence). With 3 bases removed from V and 1 base from J, the gap between germline ends came to 9 bases. This CDR3 has 14 residues. This chain's CDR3 is CASSFTGRNTEAFF. As DNA, the CDR3 is TGTGCCAGCAGTTTCACGGGGCGGAACACTGAAGCTTTCTTT.

The chain uses TRBV29-1 and TRBJ2-3; D remains ambiguous. This CDR3 is built from 13 residues. Germline CDR1 is SQVTM and CDR2 is ANQGSEA. Trimming took off 2 bases at V and 3 bases at J, with 9 bases between the two ends. The CDR3 DNA follows: TGCAGCGTTGAAAAGTCGTCAACAGATACGCAGTATTTT. This sequence encodes CSVEKSSTDTQYF.

This clone was detected a few times. V is TRBV2 and J is TRBJ1-5; 9 nucleotides line up with TRBD1. The CDR3 sequence is 14 residues long. CDR1 is SNHLY, CDR2 FYNNEI, per germline. V trimming: 7 bases; J trimming: 7 bases; junction bases outside the gene matches: 8. The CDR3 bases are TGTGCCAGCACCCCGGGACAGGGAGGCCAGCCCCAGCATTTT. Translated, it gives CASTPGQGGQPQHF.

Worth noting for this clone: The same CDR3 arises from other DNA sequences in this sample as well. This sequence joins TRBV30 and TRBJ1-1, with D unclear. Trimming left V 0 bases short and J 1 base short, with 6 bases between. The CDR3 sequence is 13 residues long. Looked up from germline, CDR1 is GTSNPN and CDR2 is SVGIG (reference sequence). The CDR3 protein is CAWSVAENTEAFF. Written as DNA, the CDR3 is TGTGCCTGGAGTGTCGCCGAGAACACTGAAGCTTTCTTT.

The CDR3 DNA follows: TGTGCCAGCAGCCCCGGACAGGGATCAGATACGCAGTATTTT. Amino acids: CASSPGQGSDTQYF. The rearrangement links TRBV9 to TRBJ2-3; 8 bases map to TRBD1. The CDR3 spans 14 residues. From germline, CDR1 is SGDLS and CDR2 YYNGEE. After removal of 4 bases from V and 4 bases from J, the junction contained 5 bases not matched to a gene.

In this sample, this clone turned up a few times. The gene calls are TRBV29-1 and TRBJ2-5, with D possibly matching TRBD2 (5 bases). The germline V gene encodes CDR1 SQVTM and CDR2 ANQGSEA. The V gene lost 0 bases and the J gene lost 5 bases, with 13 bases spanning the gap. The CDR3 spans 14 residues. The CDR3 nucleotides are TGCAGCGTTGAAGATTATGGGGAGTCGGAGACCCAGTACTTC. Its protein is CSVEDYGESETQYF.

With respect to this clone: Other DNA sequences within the sample encode an identical CDR3. The chain carries TRBV5-1 and TRBJ2-3; D is ambiguous. V was clipped by 8 bases and J by 0 bases, with 4 bases between them. The V gene's germline CDR1 is SGHRS and CDR2 YFSETQ. The CDR3 loop spans 11 amino acids. The CDR3 loop reads CASSSTDTQYF. The CDR3 nucleotides are TGCGCCAGTTCTAGCACAGATACGCAGTATTTT.

The chain is built from TRBV15 and TRBJ1-1, with D maybe TRBD1 (5 bases). CDR1 LNHNV and CDR2 YYDKDF come from the germline V gene (reference sequence). There are 14 residues in the CDR3. Trimming took 5 bases from V and 5 from J, leaving 15 bases between them. CDR3 loop: CATSGDVEATEAFF. CDR3 nucleotides: TGTGCCACCAGCGGGGACGTCGAGGCAACTGAAGCTTTCTTT.

The table lists this clone with many counts. The V and J genes are TRBV6-1 and TRBJ1-1; 7 bases fit TRBD1. J was trimmed by 4 bases and V by 2 bases; bases with no gene match: 7. Germline-derived CDR1 and CDR2 are MNHNS and SASEGT. The CDR3 has 15 amino acids. CDR3 DNA sequence: TGTGCCAGCAGTGAAAGGGAGGGGGCCGGCACTGAAGCTTTCTTT. The encoded protein is CASSEREGAGTEAFF.

V is TRBV4-1 and J is TRBJ1-1, with TRBD1 matching over 8 bases. V shed 4 bases, J shed 1 base, and the junction held 2 bases outside the gene matches. The CDR3 loop spans 14 amino acids. CDR1 MGHRA and CDR2 YSYEKL come from the germline V gene. CDR3 protein: CASSLTGANTEAFF. CDR3 bases: TGCGCCAGCAGCCTGACAGGGGCGAACACTGAAGCTTTCTTT.

This rearrangement joins TRBV11-2 to TRBJ2-5; D may correspond to TRBD1 or TRBD2 (5 bases each). Germline values: CDR1 SGHAT, CDR2 FQNNGV. The CDR3 covers 17 residues. Trimming took 2 bases from V and 1 from J, leaving 17 bases between them. CDR3 coding DNA: TGTGCCAGCAGCTTAACGGTTGGTTGGGGGACCCAAGAGACCCAGTACTTC. Protein sequence: CASSLTVGWGTQETQYF.

This clone has a handful of counts. V is TRBV25-1 and J is TRBJ1-2; D ambiguous. The length of the CDR3 is 13 residues. V shed 2 bases and J shed 2 bases, with 6 bases lying between them. In germline, CDR1 is MGHDK, CDR2 SYGVNS. The CDR3 is CASSEDKNYGYTF. Here the CDR3 DNA reads TGTGCCAGCAGTGAAGACAAGAACTATGGCTACACCTTC.

The rearrangement joins TRBV15 to TRBJ2-3, with D hard to call. Germline CDR1 and CDR2: LNHNV and YYDKDF (reference sequence). Trimming took off 3 bases at V and 1 base at J, with 11 bases between the two ends. The CDR3 contains 15 residues. The CDR3, as DNA: TGTGCCACCAGCAGGTCTGATGGGGGCACAGATACGCAGTATTTT. This sequence encodes CATSRSDGGTDTQYF. Using reference TRBV15 and TRBJ2-3 for the parts outside the CDR3, the full variable domain is DAMVIQNPRYQVTQFGKPVTLSCSQTLNHNVMYWYQQKSSQAPKLLFHYYDKDFNNEADTPDNFQSRRPNTSFCFLDIRSPGLGDTAMYLCATSRSDGGTDTQYFGPGTRLTVL.

This clone was counted only a few times. This sample includes further DNA sequences coding for the same CDR3. The V gene is TRBV5-6, the J gene TRBJ1-2; 8 nucleotides match TRBD1. The V gene's germline CDR1 is SGHDT and CDR2 YYEEEE. V lost 4 bases to trimming and J lost 2 bases; unmatched junction nucleotides: 4. CDR3 length: 14 residues. The CDR3 DNA sequence: TGTGCCAGCAGCCCAGGGGGCTCGAACTATGGCTACACCTTC. Residues: CASSPGGSNYGYTF.

The chain links TRBV7-9 to TRBJ1-2, with D hard to call. Germline V gene sequence: CDR1 SEHNR, CDR2 FQNEAQ (reference sequence). Trimming pared 7 bases from V and 6 bases from J, leaving 15 bases between. The CDR3 extends over 13 amino acids. Here the CDR3 reads CASTPPLSNGYTF. Written as DNA, the CDR3 is TGTGCCAGCACCCCCCCTTTGTCGAATGGCTACACCTTC.